The clone carrying this T cell receptor beta chain was counted between two and nine times. The antigen is not known. With molecular barcodes, quantitative 5'-RACE was used to make the TCR beta libraries. TCRdb processed the 5' RACE reads anew with MiXCR; each CDR3 protein has one entry. The sample consists of 350,000 to 550,000 distinct CDR3 sequences, 25% to 30% of them appearing once. This specimen comes from a study of CD8 T cells in ankylosing spondylitis. Broader study findings: In ankylosing spondylitis patients, matched synovial fluid reportedly showed significant enrichment of disease-linked clones. The study identified a TCR beta motif of under 10 highly homologous variants that appeared characteristic of ankylosing spondylitis blood. CD8+ disease-linked clones were present at relatively low frequencies in blood. Past research had described some motif variants in reactive arthritis synovial fluid and blood.

The sequence was collected from a male donor with ankylosing spondylitis. Sequencing was carried out using blood, either unsorted or a sorted T cell fraction (not recorded which).

Written as DNA, the CDR3 is TGCGCCAGCAGCTTAGCGGTGGGGGTTTACAATGAGCAGTTCTTC. Translation: CASSLAVGVYNEQFF. The V call is TRBV5-1, the J call TRBJ2-1; D is perhaps TRBD1 or TRBD2 (5 bases each). The germline V and J ends were trimmed by 2 bases and 4 bases, with 13 bases remaining between them. CDR1 is SGHRS and CDR2 is YFSETQ in the germline V gene. The CDR3 sequence is 15 residues long.